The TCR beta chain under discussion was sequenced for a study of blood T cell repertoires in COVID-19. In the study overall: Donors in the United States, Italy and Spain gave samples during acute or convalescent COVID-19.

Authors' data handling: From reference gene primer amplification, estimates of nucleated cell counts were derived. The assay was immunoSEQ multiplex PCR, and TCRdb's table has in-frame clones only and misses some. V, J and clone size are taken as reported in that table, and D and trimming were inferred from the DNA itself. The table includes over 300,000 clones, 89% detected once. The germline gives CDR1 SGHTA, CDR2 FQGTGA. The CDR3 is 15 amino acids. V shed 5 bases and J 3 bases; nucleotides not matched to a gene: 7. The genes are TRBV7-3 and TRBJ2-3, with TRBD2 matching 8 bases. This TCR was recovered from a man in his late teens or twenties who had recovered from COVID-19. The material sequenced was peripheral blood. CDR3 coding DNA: TGTGCCAGCAGCCCGGCTCGGGGGGGAACAGATACGCAGTATTTT. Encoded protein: CASSPARGGTDTQYF.